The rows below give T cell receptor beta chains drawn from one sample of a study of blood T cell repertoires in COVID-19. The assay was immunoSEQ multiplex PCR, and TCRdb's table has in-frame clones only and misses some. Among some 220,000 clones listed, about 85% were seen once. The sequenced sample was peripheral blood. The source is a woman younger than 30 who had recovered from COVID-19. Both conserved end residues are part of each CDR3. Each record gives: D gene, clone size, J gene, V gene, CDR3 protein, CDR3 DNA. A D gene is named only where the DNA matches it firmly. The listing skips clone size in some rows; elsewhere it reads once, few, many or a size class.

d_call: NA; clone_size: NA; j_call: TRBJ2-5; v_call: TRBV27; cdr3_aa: CAVQETQYF; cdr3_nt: TGTGCCGTACAAGAGACCCAGTACTTC
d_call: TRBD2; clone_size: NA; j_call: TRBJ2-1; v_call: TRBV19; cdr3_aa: CASSILAGGQNEQFF; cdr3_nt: TGTGCCAGTAGTATCCTAGCGGGAGGGCAAAATGAGCAGTTCTTC
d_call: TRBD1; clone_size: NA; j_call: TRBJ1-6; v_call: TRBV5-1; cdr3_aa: CASSFTGTGGGSWYNSPLHF; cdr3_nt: TGCGCCAGCAGCTTCACCGGGACAGGGGGCGGCAGTTGGTATAATTCACCCCTCCACTTT
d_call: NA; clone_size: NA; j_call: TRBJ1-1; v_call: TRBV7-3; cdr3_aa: CASSLIAGNTEAFF; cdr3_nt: TGTGCCAGCAGCTTAATCGCGGGTAACACTGAAGCTTTCTTT
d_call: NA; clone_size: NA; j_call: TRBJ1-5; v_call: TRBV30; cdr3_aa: CAWSVRGNQPQHF; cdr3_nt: TGTGCCTGGAGTGTAAGAGGGAATCAGCCCCAGCATTTT
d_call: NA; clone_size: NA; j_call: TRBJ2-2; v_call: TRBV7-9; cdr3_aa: CASSVRGLHTGELFF; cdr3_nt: TGTGCCAGCAGCGTCCGCGGGCTTCACACCGGGGAGCTGTTTTTT
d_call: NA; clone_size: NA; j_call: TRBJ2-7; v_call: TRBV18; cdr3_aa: CASSPGLRNEQYF; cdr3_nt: TGTGCCAGCTCCCCGGGACTCCGAAACGAGCAGTACTTC
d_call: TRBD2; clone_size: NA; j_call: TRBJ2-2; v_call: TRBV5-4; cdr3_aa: CASRGPASGRNGELFF; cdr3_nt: TGTGCCAGCAGAGGACCGGCTAGCGGGAGGAACGGGGAGCTGTTTTTT
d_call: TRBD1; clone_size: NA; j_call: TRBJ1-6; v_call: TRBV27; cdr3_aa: CASSSRTGRYSPLHF; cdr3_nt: TGTGCCAGCAGTTCGAGGACAGGGAGATATTCACCCCTCCACTTT
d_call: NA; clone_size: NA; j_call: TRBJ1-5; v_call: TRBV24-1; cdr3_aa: CATPNGGQPQHF; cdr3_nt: TGTGCCACCCCTAACGGGGGTCAGCCCCAGCATTTT
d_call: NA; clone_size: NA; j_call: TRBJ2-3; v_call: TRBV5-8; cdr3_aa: CASSLGQGFTDTQYF; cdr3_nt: TGTGCCAGCAGCTTGGGGCAGGGTTTCACAGATACGCAGTATTTT
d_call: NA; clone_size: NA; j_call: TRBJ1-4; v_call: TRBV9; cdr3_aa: CASSVGSGLFEKLFF; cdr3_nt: TGTGCCAGCAGCGTAGGCAGCGGGCTGTTCGAAAAACTGTTTTTT
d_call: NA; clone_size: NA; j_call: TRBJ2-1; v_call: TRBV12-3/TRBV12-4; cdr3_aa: CASSPDSSRPFF; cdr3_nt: TGTGCCAGCAGCCCAGACAGTTCACGGCCGTTCTTC
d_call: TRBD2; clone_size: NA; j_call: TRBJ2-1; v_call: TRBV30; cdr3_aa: CAWRDLAGPYNEQFF; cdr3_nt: TGTGCCTGGAGAGATCTAGCGGGTCCGTACAATGAGCAGTTCTTC
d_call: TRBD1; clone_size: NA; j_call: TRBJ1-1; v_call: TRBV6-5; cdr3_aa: CATTGTGVAQAFF; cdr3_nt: TGTGCCACCACGGGGACAGGGGTTGCCCAAGCTTTCTTT
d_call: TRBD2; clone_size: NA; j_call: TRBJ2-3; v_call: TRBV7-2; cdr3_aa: CASSLEVGGTDTQYF; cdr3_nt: TGTGCCAGCAGCTTAGAGGTGGGAGGGACAGATACGCAGTATTTT
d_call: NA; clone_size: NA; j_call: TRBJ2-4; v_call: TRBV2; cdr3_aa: CASSERSGLAKNIQYF; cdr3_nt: TGTGCCAGCAGTGAGCGCAGCGGACTTGCCAAAAACATTCAGTACTTC
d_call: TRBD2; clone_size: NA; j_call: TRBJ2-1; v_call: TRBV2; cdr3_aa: CASSTGLATDYNEQFF; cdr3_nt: TGTGCCAGCAGCACGGGACTAGCGACCGACTACAATGAGCAGTTCTTC
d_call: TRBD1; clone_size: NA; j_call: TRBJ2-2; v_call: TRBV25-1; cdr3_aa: CASSDGQGITGELFF; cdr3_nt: TGTGCCAGCAGTGACGGACAGGGAATAACCGGGGAGCTGTTTTTT
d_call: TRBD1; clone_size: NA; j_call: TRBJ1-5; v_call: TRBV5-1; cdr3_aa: CASSQGAHNQPQHF; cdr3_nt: TGCGCCAGCAGCCAGGGGGCTCACAATCAGCCCCAGCATTTT
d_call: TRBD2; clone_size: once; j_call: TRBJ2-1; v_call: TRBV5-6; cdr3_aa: CASAGGAYNEQFF; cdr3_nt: TGTGCCAGCGCGGGGGGAGCCTACAATGAGCAGTTCTTC
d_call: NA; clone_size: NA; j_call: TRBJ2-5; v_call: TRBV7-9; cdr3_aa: CASSLVLETQYF; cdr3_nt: TGTGCCAGCAGCTTAGTCCTAGAGACCCAGTACTTC
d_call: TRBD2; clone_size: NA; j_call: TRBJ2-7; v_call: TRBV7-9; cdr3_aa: CASSVGTSEEKQYF; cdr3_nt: TGTGCCAGCAGCGTCGGGACTAGCGAAGAAAAGCAGTACTTC
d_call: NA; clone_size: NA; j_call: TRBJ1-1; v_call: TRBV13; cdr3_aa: CASSLERNTEAFF; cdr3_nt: TGTGCCAGCAGCTTAGAGAGGAACACTGAAGCTTTCTTT
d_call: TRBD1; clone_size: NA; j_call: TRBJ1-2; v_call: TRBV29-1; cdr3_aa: CSVYSGGTTF; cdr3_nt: TGCAGCGTTTACTCAGGGGGCACCACCTTC
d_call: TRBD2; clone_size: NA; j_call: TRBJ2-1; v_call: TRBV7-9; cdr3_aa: CASSPSGLAGGSYNEQFF; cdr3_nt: TGTGCCAGCAGCCCGTCGGGACTAGCGGGAGGGTCCTACAATGAGCAGTTCTTC
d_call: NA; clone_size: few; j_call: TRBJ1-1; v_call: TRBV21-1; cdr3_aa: CASSKAISKGVNTEAFF; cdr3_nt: TGTGCCAGCAGCAAAGCGATTAGTAAGGGGGTGAACACTGAAGCTTTCTTT
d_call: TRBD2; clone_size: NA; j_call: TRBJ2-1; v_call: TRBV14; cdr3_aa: CASMGTGGNEQFF; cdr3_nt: TGTGCCAGCATGGGAACGGGAGGCAATGAGCAGTTCTTC
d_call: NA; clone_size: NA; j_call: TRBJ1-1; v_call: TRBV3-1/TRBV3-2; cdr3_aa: CASSPIPGNTEAFF; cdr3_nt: TGTGCCAGCAGCCCAATCCCGGGGAACACTGAAGCTTTCTTT
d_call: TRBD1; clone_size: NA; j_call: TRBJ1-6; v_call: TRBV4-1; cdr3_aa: CASSQGQNYNSPLHF; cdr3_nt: TGCGCCAGCAGCCAGGGACAGAACTATAATTCACCCCTCCACTTT
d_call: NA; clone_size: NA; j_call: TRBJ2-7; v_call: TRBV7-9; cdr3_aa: CASSPGPLSSYEQYF; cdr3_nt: TGTGCCAGCAGCCCAGGTCCCCTGAGCTCCTACGAGCAGTACTTC
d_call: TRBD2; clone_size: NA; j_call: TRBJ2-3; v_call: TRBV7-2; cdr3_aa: CASSSQAGPKQYF; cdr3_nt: TGTGCCAGCAGCTCCCAAGCGGGACCGAAGCAGTATTTT
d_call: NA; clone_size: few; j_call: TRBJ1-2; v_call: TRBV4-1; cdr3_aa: CASSQVPGDNYGYTF; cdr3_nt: TGCGCCAGCAGCCAAGTTCCGGGGGACAACTATGGCTACACCTTC
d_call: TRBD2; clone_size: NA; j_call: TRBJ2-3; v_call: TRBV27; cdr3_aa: CASSNLAGGADTQYF; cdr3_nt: TGTGCCAGCAGTAATCTAGCGGGAGGGGCAGATACGCAGTATTTT
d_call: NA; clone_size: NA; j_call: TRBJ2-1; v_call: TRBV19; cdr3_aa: CASSIAPGTYNEQFF; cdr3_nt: TGTGCCAGTAGTATAGCTCCCGGGACCTACAATGAGCAGTTCTTC
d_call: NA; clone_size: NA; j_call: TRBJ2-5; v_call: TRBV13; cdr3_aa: CASSRGGGGVETQYF; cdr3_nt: TGTGCCAGCAGCCGTGGTGGAGGAGGGGTGGAGACCCAGTACTTC
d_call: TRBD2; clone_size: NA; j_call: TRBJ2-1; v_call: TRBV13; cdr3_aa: CASSLVASGKFNEQFF; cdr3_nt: TGTGCCAGCAGCTTAGTAGCTAGCGGGAAGTTCAATGAGCAGTTCTTC
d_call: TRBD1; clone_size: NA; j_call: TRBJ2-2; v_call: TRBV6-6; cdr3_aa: CASRRGTGIDPGELFF; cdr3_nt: TGTGCCAGCAGGAGGGGGACAGGGATTGACCCCGGGGAGCTGTTTTTT
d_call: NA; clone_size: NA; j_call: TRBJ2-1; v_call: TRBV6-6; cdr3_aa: CASSFGTTNNEQFF; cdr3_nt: TGTGCCAGCAGTTTTGGGACAACCAACAATGAGCAGTTCTTC
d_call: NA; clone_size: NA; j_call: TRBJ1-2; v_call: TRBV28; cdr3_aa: CASSSTTPDRVYGYTF; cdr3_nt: TGTGCCAGCAGTTCAACAACGCCGGACAGAGTCTATGGCTACACCTTC
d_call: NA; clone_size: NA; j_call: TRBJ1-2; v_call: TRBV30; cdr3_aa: CAWKGAGYVYGYTF; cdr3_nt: TGTGCCTGGAAGGGAGCTGGGTACGTTTATGGCTACACCTTC
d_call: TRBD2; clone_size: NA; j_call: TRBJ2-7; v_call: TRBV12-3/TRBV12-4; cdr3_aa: CASSLRLAGEQYF; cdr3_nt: TGTGCCAGCAGTTTAAGACTAGCGGGGGAGCAGTACTTC
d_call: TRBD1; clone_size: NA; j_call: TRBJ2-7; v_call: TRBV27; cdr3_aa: CASSSALDRVSREQYF; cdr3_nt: TGTGCCAGCAGTTCCGCTCTGGACAGGGTTTCTCGAGAGCAGTACTTC
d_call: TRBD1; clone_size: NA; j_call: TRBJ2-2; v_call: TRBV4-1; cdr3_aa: CASSQPRDRNTGELFF; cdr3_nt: TGCGCCAGCAGCCAACCCCGGGACAGGAACACCGGGGAGCTGTTTTTT
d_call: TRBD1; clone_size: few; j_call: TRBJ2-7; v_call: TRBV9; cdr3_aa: CASSPGQKPYEQYF; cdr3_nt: TGTGCCAGCAGCCCGGGACAGAAACCCTACGAGCAGTACTTC
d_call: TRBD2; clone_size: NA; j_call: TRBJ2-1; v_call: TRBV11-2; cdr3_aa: CASSLSFAGGPGEQFF; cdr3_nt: TGTGCCAGCAGCTTAAGTTTTGCGGGAGGGCCGGGTGAGCAGTTCTTC
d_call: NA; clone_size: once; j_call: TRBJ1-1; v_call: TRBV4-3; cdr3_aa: CASSHKIDKVTEAFF; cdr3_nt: TGCGCCAGCAGCCATAAAATAGACAAGGTCACTGAAGCTTTCTTT